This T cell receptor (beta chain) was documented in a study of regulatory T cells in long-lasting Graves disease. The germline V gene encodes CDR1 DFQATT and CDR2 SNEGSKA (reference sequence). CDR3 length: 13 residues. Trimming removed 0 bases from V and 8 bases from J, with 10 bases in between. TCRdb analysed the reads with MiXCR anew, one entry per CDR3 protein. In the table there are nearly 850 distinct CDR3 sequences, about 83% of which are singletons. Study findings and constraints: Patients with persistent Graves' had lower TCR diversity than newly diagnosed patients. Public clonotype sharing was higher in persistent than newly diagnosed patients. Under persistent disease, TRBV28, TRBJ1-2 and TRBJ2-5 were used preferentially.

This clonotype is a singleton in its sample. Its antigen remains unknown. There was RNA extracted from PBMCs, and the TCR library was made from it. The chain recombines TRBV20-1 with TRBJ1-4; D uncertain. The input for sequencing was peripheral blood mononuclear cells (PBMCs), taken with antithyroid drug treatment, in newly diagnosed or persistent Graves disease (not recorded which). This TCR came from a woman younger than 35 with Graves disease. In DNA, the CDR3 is TGCAGTGCTAGAGATCTGGGCCGAGAAAAACTGTTTTTT. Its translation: CSARDLGREKLFF.